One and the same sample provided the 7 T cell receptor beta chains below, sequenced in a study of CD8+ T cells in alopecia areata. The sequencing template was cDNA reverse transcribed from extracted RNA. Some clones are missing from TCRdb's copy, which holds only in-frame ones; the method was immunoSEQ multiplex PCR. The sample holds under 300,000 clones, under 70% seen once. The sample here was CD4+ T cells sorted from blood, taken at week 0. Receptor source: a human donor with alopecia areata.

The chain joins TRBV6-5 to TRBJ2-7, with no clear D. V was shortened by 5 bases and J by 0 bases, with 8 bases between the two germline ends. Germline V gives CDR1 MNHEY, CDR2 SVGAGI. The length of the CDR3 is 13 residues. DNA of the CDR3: TGTGCCAGCAGTCCTATCGTCTCCTACGAGCAGTACTTC. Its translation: CASSPIVSYEQYF.

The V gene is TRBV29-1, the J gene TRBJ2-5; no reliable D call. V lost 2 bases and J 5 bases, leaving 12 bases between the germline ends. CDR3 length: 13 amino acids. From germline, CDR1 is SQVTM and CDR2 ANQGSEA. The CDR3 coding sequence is TGCAGCGTTGAACCCCCAGGCCCCGAGACCCAGTACTTC. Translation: CSVEPPGPETQYF.

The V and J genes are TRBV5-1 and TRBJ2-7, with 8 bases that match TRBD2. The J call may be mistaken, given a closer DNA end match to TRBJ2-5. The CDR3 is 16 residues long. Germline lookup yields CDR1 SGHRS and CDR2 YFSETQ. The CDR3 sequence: CASSLAGTRGLETQYF. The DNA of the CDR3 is TGCGCCAGCAGCTTGGCCGGGACTAGGGGCCTGGAGACCCAGTACTTC.

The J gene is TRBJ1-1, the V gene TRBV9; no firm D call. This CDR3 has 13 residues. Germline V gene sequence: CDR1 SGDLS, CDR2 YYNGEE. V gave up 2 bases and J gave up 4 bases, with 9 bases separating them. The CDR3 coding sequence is TGTGCCAGCAGCGTGGGGATGGGCACTGAAGCTTTCTTT. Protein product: CASSVGMGTEAFF.

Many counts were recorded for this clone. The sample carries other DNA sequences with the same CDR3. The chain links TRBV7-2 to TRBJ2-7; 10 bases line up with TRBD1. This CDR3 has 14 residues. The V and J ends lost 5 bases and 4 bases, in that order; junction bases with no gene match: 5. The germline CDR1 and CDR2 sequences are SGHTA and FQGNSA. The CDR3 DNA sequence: TGTGCCAGCAGCATCCGGGACAGGGGTTACGAGCAGTACTTC. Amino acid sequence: CASSIRDRGYEQYF.

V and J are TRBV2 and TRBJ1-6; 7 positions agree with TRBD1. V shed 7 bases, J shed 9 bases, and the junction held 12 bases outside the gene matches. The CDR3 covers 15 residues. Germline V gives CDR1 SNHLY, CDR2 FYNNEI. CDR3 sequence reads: CASTRRQGATSPLHF. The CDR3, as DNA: TGTGCCAGCACCCGCCGACAGGGAGCTACTTCACCCCTCCACTTT.

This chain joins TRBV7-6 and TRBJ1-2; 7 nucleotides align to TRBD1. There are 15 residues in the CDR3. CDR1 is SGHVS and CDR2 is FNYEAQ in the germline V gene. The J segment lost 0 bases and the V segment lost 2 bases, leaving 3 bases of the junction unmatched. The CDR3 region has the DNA TGTGCCAGCAGCTTACAGCAGGGGGCTAACTATGGCTACACCTTC. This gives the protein CASSLQQGANYGYTF.